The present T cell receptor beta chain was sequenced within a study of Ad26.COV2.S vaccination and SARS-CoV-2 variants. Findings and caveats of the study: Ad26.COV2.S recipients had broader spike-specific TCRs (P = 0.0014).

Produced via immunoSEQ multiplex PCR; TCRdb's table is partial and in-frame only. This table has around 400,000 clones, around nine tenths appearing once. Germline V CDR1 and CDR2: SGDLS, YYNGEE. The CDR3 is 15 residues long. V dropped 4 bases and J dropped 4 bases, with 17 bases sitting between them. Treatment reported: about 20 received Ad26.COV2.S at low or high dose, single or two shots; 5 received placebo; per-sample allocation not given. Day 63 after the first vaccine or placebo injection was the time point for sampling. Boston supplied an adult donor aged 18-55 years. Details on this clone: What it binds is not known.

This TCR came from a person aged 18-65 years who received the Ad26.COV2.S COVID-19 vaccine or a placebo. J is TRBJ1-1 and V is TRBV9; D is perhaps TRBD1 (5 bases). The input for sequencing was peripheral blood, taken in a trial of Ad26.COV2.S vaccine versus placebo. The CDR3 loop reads CASSFTGALGTEAFF. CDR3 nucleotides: TGTGCCAGCAGCTTTACCGGGGCCCTAGGCACTGAAGCTTTCTTT.